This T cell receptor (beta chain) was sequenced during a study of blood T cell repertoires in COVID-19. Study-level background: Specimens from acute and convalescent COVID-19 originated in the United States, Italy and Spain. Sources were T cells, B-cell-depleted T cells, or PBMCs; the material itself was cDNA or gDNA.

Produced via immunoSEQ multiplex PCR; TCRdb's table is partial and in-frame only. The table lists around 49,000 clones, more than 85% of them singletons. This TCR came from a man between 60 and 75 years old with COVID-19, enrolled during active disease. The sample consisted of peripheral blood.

In DNA form, the CDR3 reads TGTGCCAGTAGTTTTCCGGGACAGGGAAGGGAGCAGCCCCAGCATTTT. This translates into CASSFPGQGREQPQHF. V and J are TRBV19 and TRBJ1-5; 9 bases line up with TRBD1. The CDR3 is made up of 16 amino acids. Germline V gene sequence: CDR1 LNHDA, CDR2 SQIVND (reference sequence). The V gene end was trimmed by 5 bases and the J gene end by 7 bases; junction bases not matched to a gene: 12.